The 19 T cell receptor beta chains listed next were all sequenced from one sample in a study of CD8 T cells in Susac syndrome. An input of about 0.45 to 1 ug of RNA was subjected to reverse transcription using random hexamers. TCRdb reprocessed the immunoSEQ multiplex PCR reads via MiXCR and lists one record per CDR3 protein. This table holds roughly 120,000 distinct CDR3 sequences, approximately 96% found once. The material sequenced was CD4+ T cells from PBMCs. Receptors were obtained from a human donor in good health.

J is TRBJ2-2 and V is TRBV5-6; no definite D call. CDR3 length equals 14 residues. Germline V gene data show CDR1 as SGHDT and CDR2 as YYEEEE. V dropped 1 base and J dropped 3 bases, with 7 bases sitting between them. For the CDR3, the DNA is TGTGCCAGCAGCTTGATGGAACACACCGGGGAGCTGTTTTTT. It is translated as CASSLMEHTGELFF.

This clonotype was seen a single time. This chain links TRBV4-3 with TRBJ2-2, with TRBD1 as a possible D gene (6 bases). The germline V gene has CDR1 LGHNA and CDR2 YSLEER. Trimming took 1 base from V and 0 from J, leaving 9 bases between them. The CDR3 runs to 16 residues. The CDR3 region has the DNA TGCGCCAGCAGCCAAGTGAGGGGGACGAACACCGGGGAGCTGTTTTTT. This encodes CASSQVRGTNTGELFF.

The chain carries TRBV27 and TRBJ2-7; D tentatively fits TRBD1 or TRBD2 (5 bases each). Deletions cut 7 bases from V and 7 bases from J, with 23 bases between. Germline assignment: CDR1 MNHEY and CDR2 SMNVEV (reference sequence). The CDR3 extends over 15 amino acids. The CDR3 region is CASTSLGTAFGEQYF. CDR3 DNA sequence: TGTGCCAGCACCTCCCTAGGGACGGCGTTTGGAGAGCAGTACTTC.

V and J are TRBV5-6 and TRBJ2-3, with no clear D. The CDR3 runs to 13 residues. Trimming shortened V by 4 bases and J by 3 bases, and 9 bases separated the two germline ends. Looked up from germline, CDR1 is SGHDT and CDR2 is YYEEEE. Here the CDR3 reads CASSQTITDTQYF. The DNA for the CDR3 is TGTGCCAGCAGCCAAACGATAACAGATACGCAGTATTTT. Based on the CDR3 plus reference TRBV5-6 and TRBJ2-3, the full variable domain is DAGVTQSPTHLIKTRGQQVTLRCSPKSGHDTVSWYQQALGQGPQFIFQYYEEEERQRGNFPDRFSGHQFPNYSSELNVNALLLGDSALYLCASSQTITDTQYFGPGTRLTVL.

This chain links TRBV7-2 with TRBJ2-2; possible D gene TRBD1, 7 bases. This CDR3 contains 15 residues. With 5 bases removed from V and 1 base from J, the gap between germline ends came to 11 bases. Germline V CDR1 and CDR2: SGHTA, FQGNSA. Here the CDR3 reads CASSPQGGNTGELFF. CDR3 sequence (DNA): TGTGCCAGCAGCCCCCAGGGGGGGAACACCGGGGAGCTGTTTTTT.

This rearrangement joins TRBV7-2 to TRBJ1-2; D is perhaps TRBD1 (5 bases). CDR1 SGHTA and CDR2 FQGNSA come from the germline V gene. The CDR3 sequence is 13 residues long. V lost 1 base and J lost 8, with 11 bases in between. The CDR3 spells CASSLVTGGGYTF. DNA of the CDR3: TGTGCCAGCAGCTTAGTCACAGGCGGCGGCTACACCTTC.

This rearrangement joins TRBV20-1 to TRBJ2-2, with D maybe TRBD2 (6 bases). The CDR3 has 14 amino acids. V lost 3 bases to trimming and J lost 3 bases, with 11 bases between them. Germline CDR1 and CDR2: DFQATT and SNEGSKA (reference sequence). The CDR3 DNA is TGCAGTGCTAGGCTGGGACTTTACACCGGGGAGCTGTTTTTT. Its protein product is CSARLGLYTGELFF.

The V call is TRBV27, the J call TRBJ1-5; the D gene is possibly TRBD1 (6 bases). The germline V gene has CDR1 MNHEY and CDR2 SMNVEV (reference sequence). The CDR3 contains 13 residues. V gave up 9 bases and J gave up 7 bases, with 16 bases separating them. The CDR3 is CASKQGTGQPQHF. The CDR3 nucleotides are TGTGCCAGTAAACAGGGTACGGGACAGCCCCAGCATTTT.

V usage is TRBV14 and J usage is TRBJ1-1; no definite D call. The CDR3 consists of 14 residues. The germline V and J ends were trimmed by 1 base and 6 bases, with 12 bases remaining between them. Germline assignment: CDR1 SGHDN and CDR2 FVKESK. In DNA, the CDR3 is TGTGCCAGCAGCCAAGTGGGGTACGCCCCTGAAGCTTTCTTT. This encodes CASSQVGYAPEAFF.

The sample holds one count of this clonotype. V gene TRBV4-3 combines with J gene TRBJ2-3, with 10 bases matching TRBD2. The CDR3 is made up of 17 amino acids. CDR1 is LGHNA, CDR2 YSLEER, per germline. J gave up 0 bases and V 4 bases, and 7 bases lay outside the gene matches. The CDR3 DNA sequence: TGCGCCAGCAGCCTCGTCATAGCGGGAGGCAGCACAGATACGCAGTATTTT. Its protein product is CASSLVIAGGSTDTQYF.

The V call is TRBV14, the J call TRBJ1-1; D not resolved. V lost 7 bases and J lost 2, with 11 bases in between. The CDR3 loop spans 13 amino acids. Germline lookup yields CDR1 SGHDN and CDR2 FVKESK. CDR3: CASMSAVNTEAFF. In nucleotides, the CDR3 is TGTGCCAGCATGTCGGCGGTTAACACTGAAGCTTTCTTT.

The chain recombines TRBV9 with TRBJ1-1; tentatively, D is TRBD1 (5 bases). The CDR3 is 15 residues long. Trimming shortened V by 4 bases and J by 4 bases, and 17 bases separated the two germline ends. Per the germline V gene, CDR1 is SGDLS and CDR2 is YYNGEE. The chain's CDR3 is CASSPVGAGFTEAFF. In DNA, the CDR3 is TGTGCCAGCAGCCCCGTCGGGGCAGGGTTCACTGAAGCTTTCTTT.

The V and J genes are TRBV20-1 and TRBJ2-3; 15 bases match TRBD2. The CDR3 has 16 residues. J lost 5 bases, V lost 1 base, and 4 bases had no gene match. Germline V CDR1 and CDR2: DFQATT, SNEGSKA (reference sequence). The CDR3 DNA sequence: TGCAGTGCTAGAGGGCCGGGACTAGCGGGAGGAGATACGCAGTATTTT. This translates into CSARGPGLAGGDTQYF.

Turning to this clonotype: One end of the junction does not line up with germline, which may come from a read error. V and J are TRBV7-7 and TRBJ2-5; 7 bases fit TRBD2. This CDR3 comprises 15 residues. CDR1 is SSHAT, CDR2 FNYEAQ, per germline (reference sequence). Here the CDR3 reads CASSPRRGSGETQYF. Written as DNA, the CDR3 is TGTGCTAGCAGCCCCCGGCGCGGGAGTGGTGAGACCCAGTACTTC. The full variable domain, with the rest looked up from reference TRBV7-7 and TRBJ2-5, is GAGVSQSPRYKVTKRGQDVTLRCDPISSHATLYWYQQALGQGPEFLTYFNYEAQPDKSGLPSDRFSAERPEGSISTLTIQRTEQRDSAMYRCASSPRRGSGETQYFGPGTRLLVL.

This clonotype was seen just once. The rearrangement links TRBV20-1 to TRBJ2-3; D unresolved. This CDR3 comprises 13 residues. Germline V CDR1 and CDR2: DFQATT, SNEGSKA (reference sequence). V lost 8 bases to trimming and J lost 1 base, with 13 bases between them. This CDR3 is CSLFSRGTDTQYF. CDR3 sequence (DNA): TGCAGTTTGTTTTCCCGGGGCACAGATACGCAGTATTTT.

The chain uses TRBV7-6 and TRBJ2-5; D gene uncertain. The CDR3 runs to 12 residues. Looked up from germline, CDR1 is SGHVS and CDR2 is FNYEAQ. Trimming removed 1 base from V and 6 bases from J, with 6 bases in between. CDR3 in amino acids: CASSLETKTQYF. For the CDR3, the DNA is TGTGCCAGCAGCTTAGAAACGAAGACCCAGTACTTC. Full variable domain (missing parts from reference TRBV7-6 and TRBJ2-5): GAGVSQSPRYKVTKRGQDVALRCDPISGHVSLYWYRQALGQGPEFLTYFNYEAQQDKSGLPNDRFSAERPEGSISTLTIQRTEQRDSAMYRCASSLETKTQYFGPGTRLLVL.

The gene calls are TRBV29-1 and TRBJ1-4; possibly TRBD1 for D (5 bases). CDR3 size: 14 residues. CDR1 and CDR2 (germline): SQVTM, ANQGSEA. The V end lost 4 bases, the J end lost 4 bases, and 13 bases lay between the germline ends. CDR3 DNA sequence: TGCAGCGTTGGCCTTCGGGGCCGTAATGAAAAACTGTTTTTT. As protein: CSVGLRGRNEKLFF.

The chain is built from TRBV5-1 and TRBJ2-3; D is perhaps TRBD1 or TRBD2 (5 bases each). The V gene lost 2 bases and the J gene lost 3 bases, with 16 bases spanning the gap. Germline CDR1 reads SGHRS; CDR2 reads YFSETQ. This CDR3 has 16 amino acids. CDR3: CASSFSGTTGTDTQYF. In DNA, the CDR3 is TGCGCCAGCAGCTTTTCCGGGACCACAGGTACAGATACGCAGTATTTT. The entire variable domain, with the rest obtained from reference TRBV5-1 and TRBJ2-3, is as follows: KAGVTQTPRYLIKTRGQQVTLSCSPISGHRSVSWYQQTPGQGLQFLFEYFSETQRNKGNFPGRFSGRQFSNSRSEMNVSTLELGDSALYLCASSFSGTTGTDTQYFGPGTRLTVL.

The rearrangement joins TRBV5-1 to TRBJ2-5; 7 bases fit TRBD1. Germline-derived CDR1 and CDR2 are SGHRS and YFSETQ. CDR3 length equals 14 residues. V lost 3 bases to trimming and J lost 2 bases; unmatched junction nucleotides: 4. In nucleotides, the CDR3 is TGCGCCAGCAGCTCCATGACAGGGCAAGAGACCCAGTACTTC. Translating gives CASSSMTGQETQYF. Filled out from reference TRBV5-1 and TRBJ2-5, the complete variable domain reads KAGVTQTPRYLIKTRGQQVTLSCSPISGHRSVSWYQQTPGQGLQFLFEYFSETQRNKGNFPGRFSGRQFSNSRSEMNVSTLELGDSALYLCASSSMTGQETQYFGPGTRLLVL.